The 24 T cell receptor beta chains below come from one sample, sequenced in a study of blood T cell repertoires in COVID-19. Sequenced by immunoSEQ multiplex PCR; TCRdb stores in-frame clones only, minus some. The data contain about 150,000 clones, 84% of them singletons. The sequenced sample consisted of peripheral blood. The receptors were sampled from a woman aged 45-60 years with acute or convalescent COVID-19.

This chain uses TRBV24-1 with TRBJ2-6; D might be TRBD1 (6 bases). Germline values: CDR1 KGHDR, CDR2 SFDVKD. This CDR3 spans 19 amino acids. Between the trimmed V and J ends, which lost 3 bases and 2 bases, there was a span of 19 bases. CDR3 loop: CATSDTRQVSRTGANVLTF. The CDR3 nucleotides read TGTGCCACCAGTGATACGCGACAGGTGTCCCGGACTGGGGCCAACGTCCTGACTTTC.

This sequence joins TRBV10-3 and TRBJ2-7; 10 positions match TRBD1. V gave up 3 bases and J gave up 7 bases; unmatched junction bases: 9. Per germline, CDR1 ENHRY and CDR2 SYGVKD. CDR3 length equals 15 residues. The CDR3 loop is CAISEWGTGAGEQYF. CDR3 nucleotide sequence: TGTGCCATCAGTGAATGGGGGACAGGGGCAGGGGAGCAGTACTTC.

The gene calls are TRBV19 and TRBJ2-7; D is perhaps TRBD1 (6 bases). CDR1 and CDR2 (germline): LNHDA, SQIVND (reference sequence). V was cut by 5 bases and J by 6 bases, with 20 bases left in between. The CDR3 sequence is 15 residues long. The CDR3 DNA is TGTGCCAGTAGTCCTCAGGGGAAGGAGACTCGCGAGCAGTACTTC. Protein: CASSPQGKETREQYF.

This clone came up once. V and J are TRBV6-5 and TRBJ2-2; the D gene is possibly TRBD1 (5 bases). Germline V lookup: CDR1 MNHEY, CDR2 SVGAGI. V lost 1 base and J lost 5, with 11 bases in between. The CDR3 totals 15 residues. The CDR3 reads CASSYYRSGTGELFF. The CDR3 DNA reads as TGTGCCAGCAGTTACTATAGATCAGGGACCGGGGAGCTGTTTTTT.

The chain joins TRBV19 to TRBJ2-6; perhaps TRBD1 as D (6 bases). Between the trimmed V and J ends, which lost 6 bases and 2 bases, there was a span of 14 bases. The CDR3 extends over 16 amino acids. Germline-derived CDR1 and CDR2 are LNHDA and SQIVND (reference sequence). The CDR3 loop is CASRAGDTTGANVLTF. The CDR3 DNA sequence: TGTGCCAGTAGGGCAGGGGACACTACTGGGGCCAACGTCCTGACTTTC.

This clone showed up just a few times. This rearrangement joins TRBV4-3 to TRBJ1-6; D might be TRBD1 (6 bases). This CDR3 contains 19 residues. In germline, CDR1 is LGHNA, CDR2 YSLEER. V was clipped by 0 bases and J by 7 bases, with 22 bases between them. In DNA form, the CDR3 reads TGCGCCAGCAGCCAAGAAATTGACTTATCGGCAAGGGGGAATTCACCCCTCCACTTT. Encoded protein: CASSQEIDLSARGNSPLHF.

The chain carries TRBV19 and TRBJ2-1, with D maybe TRBD2 (5 bases). The CDR3 is 14 amino acids. V was clipped by 3 bases and J by 4 bases, with 10 bases between them. Germline-derived CDR1 and CDR2 are LNHDA and SQIVND (reference sequence). CDR3 DNA: TGTGCCAGTAGTATGGGATTAGCGTACAATGAGCAGTTCTTC. Residues: CASSMGLAYNEQFF.

V is TRBV4-3 and J is TRBJ2-5, with TRBD2 matching 11 bases. V lost 0 bases and J lost 2; bases outside the gene matches: 2. This CDR3 has 16 amino acids. Germline loops: CDR1 LGHNA, CDR2 YSLEER. CDR3 sequence reads: CASSQDRLAGQETQYF. DNA of the CDR3: TGCGCCAGCAGCCAAGACCGACTAGCGGGGCAAGAGACCCAGTACTTC.

The rearrangement links TRBV7-2 to TRBJ2-7; D is ambiguous. The length of the CDR3 is 14 residues. Trimming pared 1 base from V and 2 bases from J, leaving 9 bases between. CDR1 SGHTA and CDR2 FQGNSA come from the germline V gene. The CDR3 nucleotides are TGTGCCAGCAGCTTAGGGCAGTATACCTACGAGCAGTACTTC. It specifies CASSLGQYTYEQYF.

The gene calls are TRBV10-3 and TRBJ2-1; perhaps TRBD1 as D (5 bases). V was clipped by 3 bases and J by 8 bases, with 8 bases between them. The length of the CDR3 is 12 residues. The germline V gene encodes CDR1 ENHRY and CDR2 SYGVKD. CDR3 bases: TGTGCCATCAGTGATCCAGGGTATGAGCAGTTCTTC. Translation: CAISDPGYEQFF.

The rearrangement joins TRBV21-1 to TRBJ1-5; TRBD1, the D gene given by the table, was not confirmed from the DNA. TRBV21-1 is tagged as a pseudogene. The CDR3 runs 18 residues. In DNA form, the CDR3 reads TGTGCCAGCAGCAAAGAAGGACAGGGCCCCGGAAAGAATCAGCCCCAGCATTTT. Its protein product is CASSKEGQGPGKNQPQHF.

The chain carries TRBV7-9 and TRBJ2-5; 7 nucleotides agree with TRBD1. This CDR3 comprises 13 residues. Trimming at V came to 5 bases and at J to 2 bases, leaving 2 bases not matched to a gene. The germline CDR1 and CDR2 sequences are SEHNR and FQNEAQ (reference sequence). CDR3 sequence reads: CASSRTGQETQYF. Here the CDR3 DNA reads TGTGCCAGCAGCCGGACAGGTCAAGAGACCCAGTACTTC.

CDR3 sequence reads: CSVEQVNEKLFF. In nucleotides, the CDR3 is TGCAGCGTGGAACAGGTAAATGAAAAACTGTTTTTT. The chain joins TRBV29-1 to TRBJ1-4; possibly TRBD1 for D (5 bases). Trimming pared 6 bases from V and 5 bases from J, leaving 10 bases between. Germline V gene sequence: CDR1 SQVTM, CDR2 ANQGSEA. The CDR3 spans 12 residues.

The gene calls are TRBV4-2 and TRBJ1-4, with unresolved D. Trimming cost V 0 bases and J 8 bases, with 4 bases left between them. CDR1 is LGHNA, CDR2 YNFKEQ, per germline. CDR3 size: 12 residues. The CDR3 sequence: CASSQDGEKLFF. The CDR3 coding sequence is TGTGCCAGCAGCCAAGACGGGGAAAAACTGTTTTTT.

This chain links TRBV2 with TRBJ2-7; 14 nucleotides align to TRBD2. The germline gives CDR1 SNHLY, CDR2 FYNNEI. The CDR3 totals 16 residues. V shed 6 bases, J shed 2 bases, and the junction held 6 bases outside the gene matches. The CDR3 bases are TGTGCCAGCAGATCGACTAGCGGGAGGGTTACCTACGAGCAGTACTTC. Encoded protein: CASRSTSGRVTYEQYF.

V is TRBV14 and J is TRBJ1-2, with D uncertain. The V gene lost 4 bases and the J gene lost 7 bases, with 10 bases spanning the gap. The CDR3 sequence is 12 residues long. Germline V CDR1 and CDR2: SGHDN, FVKESK. The CDR3 here is CASSPGVGGYTF. CDR3 DNA sequence: TGTGCCAGCAGCCCCGGGGTGGGTGGCTACACCTTC.

The V call is TRBV3-1 (or the pseudogene TRBV3-2), the J call TRBJ1-6; 9 nucleotides align to TRBD1. The germline V gene has CDR1 LGHDT and CDR2 YNNKEL (reference sequence). J was trimmed by 9 bases and V by 3 bases; bases with no gene match: 3. The CDR3 is made up of 14 amino acids. The DNA for the CDR3 is TGTGCCAGCAGCCACGGGACAGGGCGTTCACCCCTCCACTTT. Residues: CASSHGTGRSPLHF.

The CDR3: CASSLGGGGSYNEQFF. CDR3 bases: TGCGCCAGCAGCTTGGGCGGGGGCGGCTCCTACAATGAGCAGTTCTTC. This chain uses TRBV5-1 with TRBJ2-1, with a tentative D call TRBD2 (7 bases). V lost 0 bases, J lost 0 bases, and 10 bases lay in between. This CDR3 has 16 residues. Germline V gene sequence: CDR1 SGHRS, CDR2 YFSETQ.

The chain uses TRBV18 and TRBJ2-5, with 7 nucleotides matching TRBD2. CDR1 is KGHSH, CDR2 LQKENI, per germline. V lost 1 base, J lost 0 bases, and 2 bases stayed unmatched. The CDR3 is made up of 15 amino acids. CDR3 DNA sequence: TGTGCCAGCTCACCACGGCGGGGGTACCAAGAGACCCAGTACTTC. Its protein is CASSPRRGYQETQYF.

The chain carries TRBV6-5 and TRBJ1-2; 7 nucleotides line up with TRBD1. J was trimmed by 6 bases and V by 2 bases; bases with no gene match: 9. The CDR3 is 15 amino acids. Germline CDR1 MNHEY, CDR2 SVGAGI. The CDR3 bases are TGTGCCAGCAGTTACGCTCGGGCAGGGGGTAATGGCTACACCTTC. This codes for CASSYARAGGNGYTF.

The gene calls are TRBV3-1 (or the pseudogene TRBV3-2) and TRBJ2-4, with TRBD1 identical over 7 bases. Trimming took 1 base from V and 0 from J; bases not matched to a gene: 12. The CDR3 consists of 19 residues. Germline CDR1 LGHDT, CDR2 YNNKEL (reference sequence). The CDR3 is CASSQVPGQTTLAKNIQYF. The CDR3 nucleotides are TGTGCCAGCAGCCAAGTACCGGGACAGACTACTCTAGCCAAAAACATTCAGTACTTC.

CDR3 residues: CASRDSLNTEAFF. For the CDR3, the DNA is TGTGCCAGTAGGGACAGCTTGAACACTGAAGCTTTCTTT. The chain links TRBV19 to TRBJ1-1, with TRBD1 as a possible D gene (6 bases). The germline gives CDR1 LNHDA, CDR2 SQIVND (reference sequence). The germline V and J ends were trimmed by 6 bases and 0 bases, with 8 bases remaining between them. There are 13 residues in the CDR3.

This clone was counted only a few times. The chain has TRBV5-6 and TRBJ2-1; D is uncertain. The ends were cut back, 0 bases at V and 7 bases at J, with 5 bases in the middle. The CDR3 is 12 amino acids. Germline lookup yields CDR1 SGHDT and CDR2 YYEEEE. The CDR3 region has the DNA TGTGCCAGCAGCTTGGCGGGTAATGAGCAGTTCTTC. Translation: CASSLAGNEQFF. The whole variable domain, remainder taken from reference TRBV5-6 and TRBJ2-1, is DAGVTQSPTHLIKTRGQQVTLRCSPKSGHDTVSWYQQALGQGPQFIFQYYEEEERQRGNFPDRFSGHQFPNYSSELNVNALLLGDSALYLCASSLAGNEQFFGPGTRLTVL.

The genes are TRBV18 and TRBJ2-7; the D gene is possibly TRBD1 (6 bases). The CDR3 totals 15 residues. Trimming pared 6 bases from V and 4 bases from J, leaving 19 bases between. Per germline, CDR1 KGHSH and CDR2 LQKENI. CDR3 nucleotide sequence: TGTGCCAGCTCTAATACTCCGGGACACACTTACGAGCAGTACTTC. Its translation is CASSNTPGHTYEQYF. The full variable domain, its missing parts supplied by reference TRBV18 and TRBJ2-7, is NAGVMQNPRHLVRRRGQEARLRCSPMKGHSHVYWYRQLPEEGLKFMVYLQKENIIDESGMPKERFSAEFPKEGPSILRIQQVVRGDSAAYFCASSNTPGHTYEQYFGPGTRLTVT.